This T cell receptor beta chain comes out of a study of CD8 T cells in Susac syndrome. Study-wide results and limits: The number of individuals included in the study's TCR sequencing and HLA analysis was acknowledged as relatively small.

On this clonotype itself: Its specificity is unknown.

From germline, CDR1 is MNHEY and CDR2 SVGAGI. V was clipped by 5 bases and J by 11 bases, with 15 bases between them. There are 12 residues in the CDR3. Sequencing of TCR beta was performed on blood CD8+ and CD4+ T cells. TEMRA cells were FACS-enriched, and CD8+ and CD4+ T cells were isolated negatively. Reverse transcription used about 0.5 to 1 ug RNA and random hexamers. An immunoSEQ multiplex PCR generated amplified TCR beta CDR3 products spanning 54 Vbeta and 13 Jbeta. Each CDR3 protein is one row after TCRdb ran MiXCR on the immunoSEQ multiplex PCR reads. Seen here are roughly 110,000 distinct CDR3 sequences, about 90% observed once, and the top ten hold 0.11% to 0.15%.

The material sequenced was CD4+ T cells from PBMCs. The receptor was derived from a human donor in good health. The J gene is TRBJ1-1, the V gene TRBV6-5, with D maybe TRBD1 (5 bases). For the CDR3, the DNA is TGTGCCAGCAGTACCACCGGGGGGGTGGCTTTCTTT. Translating it yields CASSTTGGVAFF.